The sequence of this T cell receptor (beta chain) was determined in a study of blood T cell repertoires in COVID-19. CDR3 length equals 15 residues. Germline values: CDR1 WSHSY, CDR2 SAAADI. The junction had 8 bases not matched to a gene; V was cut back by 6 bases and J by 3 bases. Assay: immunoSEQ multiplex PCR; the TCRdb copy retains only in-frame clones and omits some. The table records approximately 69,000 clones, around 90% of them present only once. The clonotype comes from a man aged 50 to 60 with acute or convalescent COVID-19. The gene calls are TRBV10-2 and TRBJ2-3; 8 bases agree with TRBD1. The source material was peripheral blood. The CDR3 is CASSGQGGETDTQYF. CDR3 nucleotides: TGCGCCAGCAGCGGACAGGGTGGAGAGACAGATACGCAGTATTTT.